This TCR beta chain emerged from a study of blood T cell repertoires in COVID-19. Study-wide context: From the United States, Italy and Spain came samples of acute and convalescent COVID-19. In each case, the material was cDNA or gDNA derived from T cells, B-cell-depleted T cells, or PBMCs.

Methods used by the authors: Reference gene primer amplification yielded estimated nucleated cell counts. Assay used: immunoSEQ multiplex PCR; TCRdb lists only in-frame clones, some missing. The V and J calls and clone size were taken over from that table, and D and trimming were inferred from the DNA. The sample carries approximately 250,000 clones, about nine tenths recorded once. Trimming took 5 bases from V and 1 from J, leaving 6 bases between them. The CDR3 spans 11 residues. The V gene's germline CDR1 is GTSNPN and CDR2 SVGIG (reference sequence). Seattle patient enrollment occurred during active infection, with longitudinal follow-up thereafter. A few counts support this clone.

This TCR was sampled from a young man with COVID-19, enrolled during active disease. This rearrangement joins TRBV30 to TRBJ2-7; D possibly corresponds to TRBD1 (6 bases). Specimen: peripheral blood. CDR3 amino acids: CAWGTSYEQYF. The CDR3 nucleotides are TGTGCCTGGGGGACATCCTACGAGCAGTACTTC.